Listed below are T cell receptor beta chains from one sample, sequenced in a study of blood T cell repertoires in COVID-19. Clones were read by immunoSEQ multiplex PCR, and TCRdb kept only the in-frame ones, dropping some. The repertoire holds approximately 100,000 clones, roughly 82% seen once, with 20% to 30% in the top ten. Material: peripheral blood. These receptors came from a human donor in a cohort sampled during active COVID-19. Each CDR3 is given with its conserved first and last residue. The D gene is left open where the match is weak. Only part of the rows carry a size: once, few, many, or a class if the clone is expanded.

d_call: -
v_call: TRBV27
clone_size: -
j_call: TRBJ1-5
cdr3_aa: CASSLGSGNQPQHF
cdr3_nt: TGTGCCAGCAGTTTAGGTTCGGGGAATCAGCCCCAGCATTTT

d_call: -
v_call: TRBV11-2
clone_size: -
j_call: TRBJ1-6
cdr3_aa: CASSSTLGGRSPLHF
cdr3_nt: TGTGCCAGCAGCTCGACGCTCGGGGGTCGGTCACCCCTCCACTTT

d_call: -
v_call: TRBV11-2
clone_size: -
j_call: TRBJ2-7
cdr3_aa: CASSSSSYEQYF
cdr3_nt: TGTGCCAGCAGTTCGAGCTCCTACGAGCAGTACTTC

d_call: -
v_call: TRBV9
clone_size: -
j_call: TRBJ2-2
cdr3_aa: CASSRRVREANTGELFF
cdr3_nt: TGTGCCAGCAGCCGGAGGGTCAGGGAAGCTAACACCGGGGAGCTGTTTTTT

d_call: -
v_call: TRBV7-2
clone_size: -
j_call: TRBJ1-5
cdr3_aa: CASSLFLSNQPQHF
cdr3_nt: TGTGCCAGCAGCTTATTTCTTAGCAATCAGCCCCAGCATTTT

d_call: TRBD1
v_call: TRBV5-4
clone_size: -
j_call: TRBJ2-7
cdr3_aa: CASSGGQGTPYEQYF
cdr3_nt: TGTGCCAGCAGCGGGGGACAGGGAACGCCCTACGAGCAGTACTTC

d_call: TRBD1
v_call: TRBV28
clone_size: -
j_call: TRBJ2-7
cdr3_aa: CASSQSDRDLYF
cdr3_nt: TGTGCCAGCAGTCAATCGGACAGGGATCTGTACTTC

d_call: -
v_call: TRBV21-1
clone_size: medium-sized
j_call: TRBJ2-7
cdr3_aa: CASSKAQGFPSYEQYF
cdr3_nt: TGTGCCAGCAGCAAAGCACAGGGTTTTCCCTCCTACGAGCAGTACTTC

d_call: -
v_call: TRBV6-5
clone_size: -
j_call: TRBJ1-5
cdr3_aa: CASSYSGPHQPQHF
cdr3_nt: TGTGCCAGCAGTTACTCTGGGCCGCATCAGCCCCAGCATTTT

d_call: -
v_call: TRBV6-5
clone_size: -
j_call: TRBJ1-4
cdr3_aa: CASSYSAPEGGEKLFF
cdr3_nt: TGTGCCAGCAGTTACTCCGCCCCGGAGGGTGGTGAAAAACTGTTTTTT

d_call: -
v_call: TRBV5-1
clone_size: -
j_call: TRBJ2-7
cdr3_aa: CASSSASPDSYEQYF
cdr3_nt: TGCGCCAGCAGTTCCGCCAGTCCGGACAGCTACGAGCAGTACTTC

d_call: TRBD2
v_call: TRBV28
clone_size: -
j_call: TRBJ2-3
cdr3_aa: CASSLEREGQGTQYF
cdr3_nt: TGTGCCAGCAGTTTAGAACGGGAGGGCCAGGGGACGCAGTATTTT

d_call: -
v_call: TRBV5-6
clone_size: -
j_call: TRBJ2-1
cdr3_aa: CASSLLLRSYNEQFF
cdr3_nt: TGTGCCAGCAGCTTGTTACTGAGATCCTACAATGAGCAGTTCTTC

d_call: TRBD1
v_call: TRBV19
clone_size: -
j_call: TRBJ2-2
cdr3_aa: CASRSRGYTGELFF
cdr3_nt: TGTGCCAGCCGGTCCAGGGGGTACACCGGGGAGCTGTTTTTT

d_call: TRBD2
v_call: TRBV5-1
clone_size: once
j_call: TRBJ2-5
cdr3_aa: CASSLGLAGGSQETQYF
cdr3_nt: TGCGCCAGCAGCTTGGGACTAGCGGGGGGCTCCCAAGAGACCCAGTACTTC

d_call: TRBD1
v_call: TRBV11-3
clone_size: -
j_call: TRBJ1-3
cdr3_aa: CASSTREGDRVGNTIYF
cdr3_nt: TGTGCCAGCAGCACACGGGAGGGGGACAGGGTTGGAAACACCATATATTTT

d_call: TRBD2
v_call: TRBV11-2
clone_size: -
j_call: TRBJ2-7
cdr3_aa: CASSPSAGGYYEQYF
cdr3_nt: TGTGCCAGCAGCCCCTCCGCGGGGGGCTACTACGAGCAGTACTTC

d_call: TRBD1
v_call: TRBV6-1
clone_size: -
j_call: TRBJ1-2
cdr3_aa: CASSEDRGYGYTF
cdr3_nt: TGTGCCAGCAGTGAGGACAGGGGGTATGGCTACACCTTC

d_call: TRBD1
v_call: TRBV4-3
clone_size: -
j_call: TRBJ1-1
cdr3_aa: CAREGTGVNTEAFF
cdr3_nt: TGCGCCAGAGAGGGGACAGGAGTGAACACTGAAGCTTTCTTT

d_call: TRBD1
v_call: TRBV6-6
clone_size: -
j_call: TRBJ1-2
cdr3_aa: CASTTGVGYGYTF
cdr3_nt: TGTGCCAGCACGACAGGGGTTGGCTATGGCTACACCTTC

d_call: TRBD2
v_call: TRBV7-2
clone_size: -
j_call: TRBJ2-2
cdr3_aa: CASSQNLGRVGELFF
cdr3_nt: TGTGCCAGCAGCCAAAACCTGGGGAGGGTCGGGGAGCTGTTTTTT

d_call: -
v_call: TRBV27
clone_size: -
j_call: TRBJ1-2
cdr3_aa: CASREGANYGYTF
cdr3_nt: TGTGCCAGCAGAGAAGGGGCTAACTATGGCTACACCTTC

d_call: TRBD1
v_call: TRBV19
clone_size: -
j_call: TRBJ2-3
cdr3_aa: CASSGRTGGGTDTQYF
cdr3_nt: TGTGCCAGTAGTGGGAGGACAGGGGGTGGCACAGATACGCAGTATTTT

d_call: -
v_call: TRBV29-1
clone_size: -
j_call: TRBJ1-1
cdr3_aa: CSVKGRVGAEAFF
cdr3_nt: TGCAGCGTTAAAGGCAGGGTAGGAGCTGAAGCTTTCTTT

d_call: -
v_call: TRBV30
clone_size: -
j_call: TRBJ2-2
cdr3_aa: CAWGPGGSNTGELFF
cdr3_nt: TGTGCCTGGGGCCCAGGGGGGTCGAACACCGGGGAGCTGTTTTTT

d_call: -
v_call: TRBV9
clone_size: -
j_call: TRBJ1-1
cdr3_aa: CASSLTVNTEAFF
cdr3_nt: TGTGCCAGCAGCTTGACAGTGAACACTGAAGCTTTCTTT

d_call: TRBD1
v_call: TRBV4-1
clone_size: -
j_call: TRBJ2-7
cdr3_aa: CASSQDRGQGGYEQYF
cdr3_nt: TGCGCCAGCAGCCAAGATCGGGGACAGGGGGGTTACGAGCAGTACTTC

d_call: -
v_call: TRBV15
clone_size: -
j_call: TRBJ2-5
cdr3_aa: CATVHDGEETQYF
cdr3_nt: TGTGCCACAGTTCATGACGGGGAAGAGACCCAGTACTTC

d_call: TRBD2
v_call: TRBV4-3
clone_size: once
j_call: TRBJ2-7
cdr3_aa: CASSQDSSGGFREQYF
cdr3_nt: TGCGCCAGCAGCCAAGATTCTAGCGGGGGCTTCAGAGAGCAGTACTTC

d_call: -
v_call: TRBV6-6
clone_size: -
j_call: TRBJ2-7
cdr3_aa: CASSNSYEQYF
cdr3_nt: TGTGCCAGCAGCAACTCCTACGAGCAGTACTTC

d_call: -
v_call: TRBV3-1/TRBV3-2
clone_size: -
j_call: TRBJ1-4
cdr3_aa: CASSQAGGEKLFF
cdr3_nt: TGTGCCAGCAGCCAAGCCGGGGGGGAAAAACTGTTTTTT

d_call: -
v_call: TRBV5-1
clone_size: -
j_call: TRBJ2-7
cdr3_aa: CASSLGFSADEQYF
cdr3_nt: TGCGCCAGCAGCTTGGGATTCTCCGCGGACGAGCAGTACTTC

d_call: -
v_call: TRBV11-3
clone_size: -
j_call: TRBJ2-3
cdr3_aa: CASSLDAGQKYF
cdr3_nt: TGTGCCAGCAGCTTAGACGCTGGACAGAAGTATTTT

d_call: -
v_call: TRBV6-5
clone_size: once
j_call: TRBJ2-3
cdr3_aa: CASSYSGGADTQYF
cdr3_nt: TGTGCCAGCAGTTACTCAGGGGGTGCAGATACGCAGTATTTT

d_call: -
v_call: TRBV15
clone_size: -
j_call: TRBJ2-1
cdr3_aa: CATSLWGRNNEQFF
cdr3_nt: TGTGCCACCAGCCTCTGGGGCAGGAACAATGAGCAGTTCTTC

d_call: -
v_call: TRBV7-9
clone_size: -
j_call: TRBJ2-7
cdr3_aa: CASSSTTQGSYEQYF
cdr3_nt: TGTGCCAGCAGCTCAACAACACAGGGCTCCTACGAGCAGTACTTC

d_call: TRBD2
v_call: TRBV30
clone_size: -
j_call: TRBJ2-1
cdr3_aa: CAWDREALYNEQFF
cdr3_nt: TGTGCCTGGGATCGGGAGGCCCTCTACAATGAGCAGTTCTTC

d_call: TRBD1
v_call: TRBV27
clone_size: once
j_call: TRBJ2-1
cdr3_aa: CASRTTGLSYNEQFF
cdr3_nt: TGTGCCAGCAGAACGACAGGGCTCTCCTACAATGAGCAGTTCTTC

d_call: -
v_call: TRBV10-2
clone_size: -
j_call: TRBJ2-2
cdr3_aa: CASSIVGELFF
cdr3_nt: TGCGCCAGCAGTATCGTGGGGGAGCTGTTTTTT

d_call: TRBD1
v_call: TRBV6-1
clone_size: -
j_call: TRBJ2-7
cdr3_aa: CASSENRWGTGGHEQYF
cdr3_nt: TGTGCCAGCAGTGAGAACAGGTGGGGGACAGGGGGACACGAGCAGTACTTC

d_call: -
v_call: TRBV6-2/TRBV6-3
clone_size: -
j_call: TRBJ2-2
cdr3_aa: CASSQGPNTGELFF
cdr3_nt: TGTGCCAGCAGTCAGGGGCCGAACACCGGGGAGCTGTTTTTT

d_call: -
v_call: TRBV29-1
clone_size: -
j_call: TRBJ2-7
cdr3_aa: CSVGPGGQYF
cdr3_nt: TGCAGCGTGGGACCCGGGGGGCAGTACTTC

d_call: TRBD1
v_call: TRBV3-1/TRBV3-2
clone_size: -
j_call: TRBJ1-5
cdr3_aa: CASSQGQGAQPQHF
cdr3_nt: TGTGCCAGCAGCCAGGGACAGGGGGCTCAGCCCCAGCATTTT

d_call: TRBD2
v_call: TRBV6-2/TRBV6-3
clone_size: -
j_call: TRBJ2-3
cdr3_aa: CASSKTSGRLSTDTQYF
cdr3_nt: TGTGCCAGCAGCAAGACTAGCGGGAGGCTTAGCACAGATACGCAGTATTTT

d_call: -
v_call: TRBV6-6
clone_size: -
j_call: TRBJ2-3
cdr3_aa: CASSYMAPDSTDTQYF
cdr3_nt: TGTGCCAGCAGTTACATGGCACCCGATAGCACAGATACGCAGTATTTT

d_call: TRBD1
v_call: TRBV5-4
clone_size: -
j_call: TRBJ1-2
cdr3_aa: CASSYYGTVDYGYTF
cdr3_nt: TGTGCCAGCAGCTACTATGGGACAGTTGACTATGGCTACACCTTC

d_call: -
v_call: TRBV7-9
clone_size: -
j_call: TRBJ2-7
cdr3_aa: CASSRGSSYEQYF
cdr3_nt: TGTGCCAGCAGCCGGGGGAGCTCCTACGAGCAGTACTTC